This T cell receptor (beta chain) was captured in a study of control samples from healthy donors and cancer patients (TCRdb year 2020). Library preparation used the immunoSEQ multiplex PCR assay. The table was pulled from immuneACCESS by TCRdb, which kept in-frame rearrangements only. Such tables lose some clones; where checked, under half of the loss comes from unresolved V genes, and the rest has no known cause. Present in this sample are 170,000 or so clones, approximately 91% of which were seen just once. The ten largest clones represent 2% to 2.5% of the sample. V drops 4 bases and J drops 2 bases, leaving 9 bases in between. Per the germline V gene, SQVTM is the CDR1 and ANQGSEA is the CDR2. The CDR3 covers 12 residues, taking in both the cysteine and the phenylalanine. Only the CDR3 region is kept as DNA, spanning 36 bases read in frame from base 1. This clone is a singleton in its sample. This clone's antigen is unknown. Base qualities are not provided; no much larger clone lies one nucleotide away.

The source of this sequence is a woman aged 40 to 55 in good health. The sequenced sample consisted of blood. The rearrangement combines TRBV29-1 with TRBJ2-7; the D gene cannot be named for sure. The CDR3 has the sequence CSVVVATYEQYF. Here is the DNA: TGCAGCGTTGTTGTTGCTACCTACGAGCAGTACTTC.